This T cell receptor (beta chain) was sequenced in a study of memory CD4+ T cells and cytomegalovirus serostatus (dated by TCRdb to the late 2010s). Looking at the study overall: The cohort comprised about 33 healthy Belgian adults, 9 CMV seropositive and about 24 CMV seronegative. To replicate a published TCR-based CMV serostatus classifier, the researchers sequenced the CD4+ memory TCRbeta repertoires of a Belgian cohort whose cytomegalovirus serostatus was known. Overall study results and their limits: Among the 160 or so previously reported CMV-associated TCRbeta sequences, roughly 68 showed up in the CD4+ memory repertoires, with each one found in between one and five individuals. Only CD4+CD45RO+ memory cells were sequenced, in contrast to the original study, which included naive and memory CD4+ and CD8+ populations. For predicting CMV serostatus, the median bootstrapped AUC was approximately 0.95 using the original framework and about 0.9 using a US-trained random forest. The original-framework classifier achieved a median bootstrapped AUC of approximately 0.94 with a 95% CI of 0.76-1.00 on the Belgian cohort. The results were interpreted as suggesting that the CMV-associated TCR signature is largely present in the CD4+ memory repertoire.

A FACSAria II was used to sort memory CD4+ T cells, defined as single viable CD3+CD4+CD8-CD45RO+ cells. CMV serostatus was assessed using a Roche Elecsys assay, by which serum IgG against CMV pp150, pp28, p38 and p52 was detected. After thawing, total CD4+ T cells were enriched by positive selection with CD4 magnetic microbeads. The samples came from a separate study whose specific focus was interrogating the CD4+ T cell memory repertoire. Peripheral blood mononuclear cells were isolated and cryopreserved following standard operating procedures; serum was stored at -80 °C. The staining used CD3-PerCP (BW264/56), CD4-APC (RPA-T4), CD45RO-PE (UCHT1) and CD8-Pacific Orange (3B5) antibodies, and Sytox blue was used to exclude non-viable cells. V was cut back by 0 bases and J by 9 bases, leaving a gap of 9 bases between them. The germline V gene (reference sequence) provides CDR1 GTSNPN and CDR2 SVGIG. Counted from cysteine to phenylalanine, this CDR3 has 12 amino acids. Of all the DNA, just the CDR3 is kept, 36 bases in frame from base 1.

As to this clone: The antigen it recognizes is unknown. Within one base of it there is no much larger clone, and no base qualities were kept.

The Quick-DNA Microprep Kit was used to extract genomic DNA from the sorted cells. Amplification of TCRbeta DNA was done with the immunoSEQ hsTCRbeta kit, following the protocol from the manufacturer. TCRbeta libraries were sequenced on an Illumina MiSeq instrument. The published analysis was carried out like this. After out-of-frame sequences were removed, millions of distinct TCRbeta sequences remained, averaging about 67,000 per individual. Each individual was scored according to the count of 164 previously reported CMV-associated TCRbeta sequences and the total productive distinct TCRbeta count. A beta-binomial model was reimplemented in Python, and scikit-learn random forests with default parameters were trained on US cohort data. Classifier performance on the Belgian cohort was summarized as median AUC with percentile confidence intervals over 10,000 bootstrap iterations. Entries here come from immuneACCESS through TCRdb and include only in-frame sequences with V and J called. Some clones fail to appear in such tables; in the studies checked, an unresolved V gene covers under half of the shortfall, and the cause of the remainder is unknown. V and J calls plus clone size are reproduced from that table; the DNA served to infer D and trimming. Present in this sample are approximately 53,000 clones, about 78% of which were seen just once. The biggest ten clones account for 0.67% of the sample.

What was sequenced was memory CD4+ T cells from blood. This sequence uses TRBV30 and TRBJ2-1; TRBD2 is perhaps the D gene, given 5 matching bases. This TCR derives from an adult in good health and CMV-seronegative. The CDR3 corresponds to CAWSVEGGEQFF. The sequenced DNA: TGTGCCTGGAGTGTAGAGGGTGGTGAGCAGTTCTTC. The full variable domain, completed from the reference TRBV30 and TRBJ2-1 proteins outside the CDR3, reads SQTIHQWPATLVQPVGSPLSLECTVEGTSNPNLYWYRQAAGRGLQLLFYSVGIGQISSEVPQNLSASRPQDRQFILSSKKLLLSDSGFYLCAWSVEGGEQFFGPGTRLTVL.